This T cell receptor beta chain was sequenced in a study of control samples from healthy donors and cancer patients. Generated by immunoSEQ multiplex PCR, the TCRdb table keeps only in-frame clones and is missing some. Of over 50,000 clones in the sample, roughly 90% were seen once. The sample consisted of blood. The sequence came from a man in his forties or fifties in good health.

The CDR3 region has the DNA TGCGCCAGCAGTCATACAGGGGACTCCTATAATTCACCCCTCCACTTT. Amino acids: CASSHTGDSYNSPLHF. J is TRBJ1-6 and V is TRBV5-1; 7 nucleotides match TRBD1. Germline assignment: CDR1 SGHRS and CDR2 YFSETQ. V dropped 5 bases and J dropped 0; count of bases not matched to a gene: 5. The CDR3 extends over 16 amino acids. The full variable domain, in which reference TRBV5-1 and TRBJ1-6 provide the parts outside the CDR3, is KAGVTQTPRYLIKTRGQQVTLSCSPISGHRSVSWYQQTPGQGLQFLFEYFSETQRNKGNFPGRFSGRQFSNSRSEMNVSTLELGDSALYLCASSHTGDSYNSPLHFGNGTRLTVT.